This T cell receptor beta chain was captured in a study of beta chain features in type 1 diabetes. Study information: The patients were much like the healthy donors in age, gender and cell yields. All samples yielded some 110 million examined sorted cells.

Study conclusions and caveats: Whatever favoring of shorter templates PCR might show would apply equally to patients and controls. Type 1 diabetes patients had moderately but significantly shorter TCRB CDR3s in all four CD4+ subsets.

Trimming removed 7 bases from V and 10 bases from J; junction bases left unmatched: 14. The CDR3 runs to 13 residues. The germline CDR1 and CDR2 sequences are SQVTM and ANQGSEA. This clone has more than one count but fewer than ten. No antigen is known for it. The investigators reverse transcribed all of the isolated RNA, so they sequenced expressed TCRB transcripts. Some clones are missing from TCRdb's copy, which holds only in-frame ones; the method was immunoSEQ multiplex PCR. Of roughly 340,000 clones in the sample, around 12% are singletons; the top ten hold around 0.0099%. The chain employs TRBV29-1 and TRBJ1-1; 8 positions agree with TRBD1. This receptor was taken from a woman aged 18-29 years with type 1 diabetes. Material: naive CD4+ T cells from blood. The CDR3 DNA reads as TGCAGCGGGGGGGCCGGGACAGGTGAGAGAGCTTTCTTT. Residues: CSGGAGTGERAFF. Full variable domain (remainder filled in from reference TRBV29-1 and TRBJ1-1): SAVISQKPSRDICQRGTSLTIQCQVDSQVTMMFWYRQQPGQSLTLIATANQGSEATYESGFVIDKFPISRPNLTFSTLTVSNMSPEDSSIYLCSGGAGTGERAFFGQGTRLTVV.